This T cell receptor (beta chain) was recorded in a study of tumor-infiltrating lymphocytes in primary liver carcinoma (dated by TCRdb to about 2017). For the wider study: Roughly five patients with histopathologically diagnosed primary liver carcinoma underwent surgical resection in China between 2015 and March 2016. Of the five patients, three men and two women aged 30 to 69 years, four had hepatocellular carcinoma and one had combined HCC and intrahepatic cholangiocarcinoma. The tumors of the five patients were staged as T1-T3 N0M0, with maximum diameters ranging from about 4 to 11 cm. Roughly 3.65 to 7.13 million productive TCRbeta reads were obtained per sample, and no significant difference in read depth was found between tissue types. TCRbeta repertoire sequencing, expression microarrays and whole-exome sequencing were combined in the study across five regions of each liver tumor, with adjacent normal tissue and blood also included. A total of approximately 35 specimens from 5 patients underwent TCRbeta repertoire sequencing, comprising some 25 tumor regions, 5 adjacent noncancerous liver tissues and 5 peripheral blood samples. Reproducibility between technical replicate repertoires was high, with correlation coefficients above 0.98 and mean shared-clone rates roughly 0.91. What the authors observed across the whole study: The top 250 clones accounted for a significantly greater share of the repertoire in tumors than in blood (p = 0.039). Because the samples were bulk and unsorted, CD4+ and CD8+ T cell repertoires could not be compared. Repertoire overlap was found to be higher between tumor regions (mean approximately 36%) than between tumor-adjacent (about 17%) or tumor-blood (14%) pairs, consistent with antigen-driven expansion. Because sequencing covered only the TCR beta chain and unpaired alpha chains were not captured, true repertoire diversity is likely underestimated. Only 4 or 5 patients were included in the study, and the authors note that the findings should be validated in a larger study.

In regard to this clonotype: What antigen it recognizes has not been identified. Per-base qualities were not stored, and no clone one base away is much larger.

TRIzol reagent was used to extract blood RNA from unsorted whole blood, while the DNeasy Blood & Tissue kit provided the germline DNA. Chronic HBV infection was present in the patients, and the patients were treatment-naive at sampling. Four milliliters of peripheral blood were collected into K2EDTA tubes before surgery. Via the germline V gene (reference sequence), CDR1 is PRHDT and CDR2 FYEKMQ. V and J are trimmed by 6 bases and 3 bases, and the gene matches miss 9 bases of the junction. The CDR3 sequence holds 16 residues, the cysteine and phenylalanine included. Only CDR3 DNA is held: 48 bases, read in frame from base 1. A constant-region primer and ProtoScript II reverse transcriptase were used to reverse-transcribe TCRbeta-specific cDNA from 500 ng total RNA. TCRbeta libraries were built with three nested multiplex PCR rounds, a slightly modified ARM-PCR procedure. Each of the first two PCR rounds ran for approximately 11 cycles and used multiplex TRBV1-TRBV30 forward primers together with a Cbeta reverse primer. Sample barcodes and Illumina adapters were attached in a final 25-cycle PCR using Deep VentR polymerase. Amplicons of 200-500 bp were gel-purified with a QIAquick gel extraction kit before sequencing. An Illumina HiSeq 2500 was used to sequence the TCRbeta amplicons, generating 250-bp paired-end reads. Turning to the authors' computational methods: Trimmomatic v0.33 was used to quality-trim the reads, and FLASH v1.2.11 was used to merge paired reads so that full CDR3 sequences could be recovered. V, D and J germline segments were assigned to the rearranged TCRbeta sequences using MiGEC v1.2.1b. VDJtools v1.0.0 computed clonotype statistics and Shannon-Wiener diversity indices. To cut down on sampling bias, every analysis after diversity analysis relied on just the 250 most abundant clonotypes from each sample. The public reads were run again by TCRdb, first through fastp at Q25 and then through MiXCR, and only productive beta chains were kept. A single entry per CDR3 protein holds the most common genes and DNA from its merged rows. These V and J calls rely on TCRdb rather than the paper's analysis. Recorded for this sample are 150,000 to 200,000 distinct CDR3 sequences; about 60% of them occurred a single time. Of the sample, 72% falls within the top ten clones.

The chain is assembled from TRBV13 and TRBJ2-2, with 8 bases matching TRBD2. This receptor was taken from a man aged 35 to 55 with primary liver carcinoma and hepatitis B virus infection. Sequenced: peripheral blood. The nucleotides are TGTGCCAGCAGTCGTCAAACTAGCGGATACACCGGGGAGCTGTTTTTT. This yields the protein CASSRQTSGYTGELFF.